The T cell receptor (beta chain) described here comes from a study of T cells after yellow fever vaccination. Broader study findings: Repertoires sorted by FACS could include abundant clonotypes that are contaminants from the bulk population.

This clonotype was detected many times. V lost 2 bases and J 7 bases, leaving 14 bases between the germline ends. This CDR3 is built from 15 residues. CDR1 and CDR2 from the germline V gene are SGHTA and FQGNSA. TCRdb recomputed calls from the 5' RACE reads with MiXCR, one row per CDR3 protein. Among approximately 34,000 distinct CDR3 sequences listed, 6.6% were seen once. Sample: PBMCs, either bulk or a sorted T-cell subset (CD4+, CD8+, memory, or dextramer-sorted; not recorded which), taken on the day of the first yellow fever vaccination. This chain links TRBV7-2 with TRBJ2-2, with D tentatively TRBD1 (7 bases). This TCR came from a man between 18 and 35 years old who received the YFV17D yellow fever vaccine. CDR3 coding DNA: TGTGCCAGCAGCTTAAGCCAGGGGGGAATCGGGGAGCTGTTTTTT. Residues: CASSLSQGGIGELFF.